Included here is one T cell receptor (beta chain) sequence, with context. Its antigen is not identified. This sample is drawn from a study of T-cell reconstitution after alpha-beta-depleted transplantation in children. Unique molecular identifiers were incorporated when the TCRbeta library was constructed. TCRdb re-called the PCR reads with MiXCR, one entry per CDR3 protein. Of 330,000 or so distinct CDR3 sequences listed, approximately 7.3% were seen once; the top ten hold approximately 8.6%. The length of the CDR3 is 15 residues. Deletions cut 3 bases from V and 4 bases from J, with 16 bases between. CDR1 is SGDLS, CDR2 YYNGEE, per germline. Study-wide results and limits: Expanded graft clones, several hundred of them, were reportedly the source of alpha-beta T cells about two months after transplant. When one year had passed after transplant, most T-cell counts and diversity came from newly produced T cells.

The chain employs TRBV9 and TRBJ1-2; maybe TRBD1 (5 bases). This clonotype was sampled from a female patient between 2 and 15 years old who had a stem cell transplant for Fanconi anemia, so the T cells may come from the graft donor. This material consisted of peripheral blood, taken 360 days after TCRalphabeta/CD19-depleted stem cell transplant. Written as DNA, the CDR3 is TGTGCCAGCAGCGGGGGGGGGAGTTTCGGCTATGGCTACACCTTC. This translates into CASSGGGSFGYGYTF.